The 25 T cell receptor beta chains below come from one sample, sequenced in a study of shared clonotypes between healthy human individuals. CD45RO negativity and positive selection for CCR7 defined naive CD8 cells, a population that excluded terminally differentiated effector memory CD45RA+ cells. Produced via immunoSEQ multiplex PCR; TCRdb's table is partial and in-frame only. In the table there are about 2.1 million clones, approximately 94% of which are singletons. The sequenced sample consisted of naive CD8+ T cells from PBMCs. Receptors originate from a man between 18 and 35 years old in good health. Some clones in this sample may be carry-over from other donors' samples.

A note on this clone: The sample has other DNA sequences that encode this CDR3 too. This sequence joins TRBV9 and TRBJ2-1; D gene unclear. The CDR3 has 12 amino acids. V was cut by 2 bases and J by 5 bases, with 5 bases left in between. CDR1 is SGDLS, CDR2 YYNGEE, per germline. The CDR3 DNA follows: TGTGCCAGCAGCGTGGCTAACAATGAGCAGTTCTTC. As protein: CASSVANNEQFF.

The chain recombines TRBV7-9 with TRBJ2-1, with D perhaps matching TRBD1 or TRBD2 (5 bases each). The V gene lost 4 bases and the J gene lost 1 base, with 17 bases spanning the gap. The CDR3 runs 17 residues. The germline gives CDR1 SEHNR, CDR2 FQNEAQ (reference sequence). The CDR3 region is CASSYFNDGGSYNEQFF. The CDR3 nucleotides read TGTGCCAGCAGCTACTTCAACGATGGGGGTTCCTACAATGAGCAGTTCTTC.

This chain joins TRBV6-5 and TRBJ2-7, with TRBD2 matching over 9 bases. The germline gives CDR1 MNHEY, CDR2 SVGAGI. The CDR3 has 15 residues. With V trimmed by 1 base and J by 6 bases, 7 bases remained unmatched. This chain's CDR3 is CASSYLGLALGEQYF. CDR3 DNA sequence: TGTGCCAGCAGTTACTTGGGACTAGCCCTCGGCGAGCAGTACTTC.

As for this clone: The sample holds other DNA sequences that translate to the same CDR3. V and J are TRBV27 and TRBJ2-3; a possible D gene is TRBD1 (5 bases). The V gene's germline CDR1 is MNHEY and CDR2 SMNVEV (reference sequence). V dropped 0 bases and J dropped 1 base, with 5 bases sitting between them. This CDR3 has 14 amino acids. CDR3 amino acids: CASSLSGGTDTQYF. The CDR3 DNA reads as TGTGCCAGCAGTTTATCAGGGGGCACAGATACGCAGTATTTT.

This rearrangement joins TRBV4-1 to TRBJ1-5, with 7 positions matching TRBD1. Unmatched junction bases numbered 12, after V lost 0 bases and J lost 10 bases. The CDR3 length is 16 residues. Germline V gene data show CDR1 as MGHRA and CDR2 as YSYEKL. This chain's CDR3 is CASSQEGRGNRGPQHF. The CDR3, as DNA: TGCGCCAGCAGCCAAGAAGGCAGGGGGAACCGGGGACCCCAGCATTTT.

The V and J genes are TRBV5-1 and TRBJ1-6, with 10 positions matching TRBD1. This CDR3 comprises 16 residues. The junction had 5 bases not matched to a gene; V was cut back by 0 bases and J by 8 bases. The germline gives CDR1 SGHRS, CDR2 YFSETQ. CDR3 residues: CASSLEGDRGDSPLHF. The CDR3 coding sequence is TGCGCCAGCAGCTTGGAGGGGGACAGGGGTGATTCACCCCTCCACTTT.

This chain uses TRBV28 with TRBJ2-7, with 10 bases fitting TRBD2. This CDR3 is built from 14 residues. The V gene's germline CDR1 is MDHEN and CDR2 SYDVKM. Trimming took 3 bases from V and 6 from J; bases not matched to a gene: 5. The CDR3 coding sequence is TGTGCCAGCAGTTTTAGCGGGGGGTCTGGCGAGCAGTACTTC. Its translation: CASSFSGGSGEQYF.

The V call is TRBV9, the J call TRBJ2-2, with D maybe TRBD1 (7 bases). Germline-derived CDR1 and CDR2 are SGDLS and YYNGEE. The CDR3 loop spans 17 amino acids. Trimming stripped 2 bases from V and 3 bases from J, with 17 bases between. The CDR3 is CASSVRGTGDYTGELFF. CDR3 sequence (DNA): TGTGCCAGCAGCGTCCGGGGAACAGGGGACTACACCGGGGAGCTGTTTTTT.

Here the CDR3 reads CASSFLRRDRTDTQYF. The CDR3 bases are TGTGCCAGCAGCTTCCTCCGGCGGGATCGCACAGATACGCAGTATTTT. This rearrangement joins TRBV7-3 to TRBJ2-3, with a weak D call TRBD2 (6 bases). Germline loops: CDR1 SGHTA, CDR2 FQGTGA. V was cut by 3 bases and J by 1 base, with 14 bases left in between. CDR3 length: 16 residues.

This sequence joins TRBV28 and TRBJ2-3; possibly TRBD1 or TRBD2 for D (6 bases each). The germline V gene has CDR1 MDHEN and CDR2 SYDVKM. The CDR3 has 16 amino acids. V shed 5 bases and J shed 4 bases, with 19 bases lying between them. CDR3 nucleotide sequence: TGTGCCAGCAGTCCGAACCGAGAGGGGGAGGCAGATACGCAGTATTTT. Translation gives CASSPNREGEADTQYF.

As for this clone: Other DNA sequences in the same sample also yield this CDR3. The chain employs TRBV15 and TRBJ2-7; no firm D call. Between the trimmed V and J ends, which lost 1 base and 4 bases, there was a span of 5 bases. Germline V gene lookup returns CDR1 LNHNV and CDR2 YYDKDF (reference sequence). The CDR3 sequence is 12 residues long. The CDR3 protein is CATSRGGYEQYF. The CDR3, as DNA: TGTGCCACCAGCAGAGGAGGATACGAGCAGTACTTC. The full variable domain, with the rest looked up from reference TRBV15 and TRBJ2-7, is DAMVIQNPRYQVTQFGKPVTLSCSQTLNHNVMYWYQQKSSQAPKLLFHYYDKDFNNEADTPDNFQSRRPNTSFCFLDIRSPGLGDTAMYLCATSRGGYEQYFGPGTRLTVT.

V and J are TRBV30 and TRBJ2-7; D possibly uses TRBD1 or TRBD2 (5 bases each). The CDR3 is made up of 13 amino acids. CDR1 is GTSNPN and CDR2 is SVGIG in the germline V gene (reference sequence). Deletions cut 8 bases from V and 2 bases from J, with 16 bases between. CDR3 protein: CAGRTGRPYEQYF. The CDR3 nucleotides are TGTGCCGGTAGAACGGGACGGCCCTACGAGCAGTACTTC.

This clone was found many times. The chain employs TRBV4-1 and TRBJ1-1; 9 bases map to TRBD1. The J segment lost 7 bases and the V segment lost 2 bases, leaving 11 bases of the junction unmatched. Germline values: CDR1 MGHRA, CDR2 YSYEKL. CDR3 size: 16 residues. The DNA of the CDR3 is TGCGCCAGCAGCCAATTAACAGGGGGCGGGTGGGGTGAAGCTTTCTTT. Residues: CASSQLTGGGWGEAFF.

This clone was picked up a small number of times. The V and J genes are TRBV9 and TRBJ1-5, with D perhaps TRBD1 (5 bases). Germline V gene sequence: CDR1 SGDLS, CDR2 YYNGEE. Trimming left V 3 bases short and J 1 base short, with 8 bases between. The CDR3 sequence is 14 residues long. The CDR3 sequence is CASSETASNQPQHF. The CDR3 DNA follows: TGTGCCAGCAGCGAGACAGCGAGCAATCAGCCCCAGCATTTT.

The genes are TRBV5-4 and TRBJ2-4; 9 bases are a match to TRBD1. V lost 4 bases and J lost 3; bases outside the gene matches: 8. Looked up from germline, CDR1 is SGHNT and CDR2 is YYREEE (reference sequence). CDR3 length equals 16 residues. The CDR3 DNA reads TGTGCCAGCAGCGACGACAGGGGGTATGGCAAAAACATTCAGTACTTC. Translated: CASSDDRGYGKNIQYF.

The CDR3 DNA reads TGCGCCAGCAGCCAAGTCGGCATTGCTAACTATGGCTACACCTTC. It yields the protein CASSQVGIANYGYTF. This rearrangement joins TRBV4-1 to TRBJ1-2; D is undetermined. There are 15 residues in the CDR3. Looked up from germline, CDR1 is MGHRA and CDR2 is YSYEKL. Trimming removed 1 base at V and 0 bases at J, with 9 bases between.

For this clone: The sample carries other DNA sequences with the same CDR3. The chain uses TRBV27 and TRBJ1-2, with 9 bases aligning to TRBD1. Germline assignment: CDR1 MNHEY and CDR2 SMNVEV (reference sequence). The trim removed 2 bases at V and 2 bases at J, leaving 6 bases unmatched. This CDR3 has 16 residues. The chain's CDR3 is CASSLGPGQGNYGYTF. Here the CDR3 DNA reads TGTGCCAGCAGTTTAGGACCCGGACAGGGGAACTATGGCTACACCTTC.

The J gene is TRBJ2-1, the V gene TRBV6-1, with D uncertain. Germline V gene lookup returns CDR1 MNHNS and CDR2 SASEGT. The CDR3 length is 12 residues. Trimming took 5 bases from V and 5 from J, leaving 7 bases between them. Written as DNA, the CDR3 is TGTGCCAGCAGTAACCTACACAATGAGCAGTTCTTC. This translates into CASSNLHNEQFF.

The CDR3 here is CASSLTSPSTDTQYF. The CDR3, as DNA: TGTGCCAGCAGTCTGACTAGCCCCAGCACAGATACGCAGTATTTT. This chain links TRBV6-6 with TRBJ2-3; 7 nucleotides match TRBD2. Germline lookup yields CDR1 MNHNY and CDR2 SVGAGI (reference sequence). V trimming: 5 bases; J trimming: 0 bases; junction bases outside the gene matches: 5. The CDR3 is 15 amino acids.

The V gene is TRBV7-9, the J gene TRBJ1-2; 11 bases are shared with TRBD1. J was trimmed by 4 bases and V by 5 bases; bases with no gene match: 12. The V gene's germline CDR1 is SEHNR and CDR2 FQNEAQ (reference sequence). The CDR3 sequence is 17 residues long. The CDR3 is CASSARGQGAILYGYTF. The DNA of the CDR3 is TGTGCCAGCAGCGCGCGCGGACAGGGGGCTATTCTCTATGGCTACACCTTC.

This chain uses TRBV4-2 with TRBJ2-3, with D hard to call. V lost 3 bases and J 0 bases, leaving 13 bases between the germline ends. The V gene's germline CDR1 is LGHNA and CDR2 YNFKEQ. The CDR3 loop spans 16 amino acids. DNA for the CDR3: TGTGCCAGCAGCCACTCAGCCACCTCTAGCACAGATACGCAGTATTTT. Translating gives CASSHSATSSTDTQYF.

The chain recombines TRBV19 with TRBJ1-1; tentative D call: TRBD1 (5 bases). Trimming stripped 2 bases from V and 1 base from J, with 17 bases between. Germline values: CDR1 LNHDA, CDR2 SQIVND (reference sequence). The CDR3 runs to 17 residues. The CDR3 sequence is CASSISGSEGKNTEAFF. CDR3 nucleotide sequence: TGTGCCAGTAGTATAAGTGGATCGGAGGGGAAGAACACTGAAGCTTTCTTT.

The gene calls are TRBV4-3 and TRBJ2-1; 9 nucleotides align to TRBD2. The V segment lost 4 bases and the J segment 15 bases; nucleotides outside the gene matches: 16. CDR1 is LGHNA, CDR2 YSLEER, per germline. This CDR3 spans 15 amino acids. CDR3 sequence reads: CASSPSRASGMSPFF. The CDR3 region has the DNA TGCGCCAGCAGCCCGAGCAGGGCTAGCGGGATGAGTCCGTTCTTC.

This clone has a single count. This CDR3 reads CSVESAGKDEQFF. The CDR3 nucleotides read TGCAGCGTTGAGTCGGCTGGCAAGGATGAGCAGTTCTTC. The chain links TRBV29-1 to TRBJ2-1; no firm D call. CDR1 is SQVTM, CDR2 ANQGSEA, per germline. Trimming pared 3 bases from V and 8 bases from J, leaving 14 bases between. The CDR3 contains 13 residues.

The rearrangement joins TRBV27 to TRBJ1-1; 7 bases match TRBD1. V gave up 6 bases and J gave up 0 bases; unmatched junction bases: 16. CDR1 and CDR2 (germline): MNHEY, SMNVEV (reference sequence). The CDR3 extends over 18 amino acids. CDR3: CASSPIQGVGPMNTEAFF. The DNA of the CDR3 is TGTGCCAGCAGCCCGATTCAGGGGGTCGGCCCGATGAACACTGAAGCTTTCTTT.